The 9 T cell receptor beta chains below were found in one sample sequenced in a study of blood T cell repertoires in COVID-19. Profiled with immunoSEQ multiplex PCR; TCRdb holds only in-frame clones, not every one. The table includes 150,000 to 200,000 clones, around 84% detected once. The sample was PBMCs or T cells enriched from blood (not recorded which). The receptors were sampled from a man aged 35 to 55 who had recovered from COVID-19.

This chain uses TRBV6-5 with TRBJ2-1, with 14 bases identical to TRBD2. The V segment lost 6 bases and the J segment 7 bases; nucleotides outside the gene matches: 5. The germline V gene has CDR1 MNHEY and CDR2 SVGAGI. The CDR3 sequence is 15 residues long. The CDR3 DNA is TGTGCCAGCAGCCCGGGACTAGCGGGGGTAAATGAGCAGTTCTTC. Its protein product is CASSPGLAGVNEQFF.

This chain joins TRBV5-1 and TRBJ2-1; 11 bases match TRBD2. The V gene's germline CDR1 is SGHRS and CDR2 YFSETQ. Trimming at V came to 4 bases and at J to 3 bases, leaving 6 bases not matched to a gene. This CDR3 has 16 amino acids. This chain's CDR3 is CASSVTSGTLYNEQFF. The CDR3 region has the DNA TGCGCCAGCAGCGTGACTAGCGGGACCCTCTACAATGAGCAGTTCTTC.

This clone is a singleton in its sample. J is TRBJ2-5 and V is TRBV9; 7 nucleotides agree with TRBD2. This CDR3 spans 14 amino acids. Per the germline V gene, CDR1 is SGDLS and CDR2 is YYNGEE. J was trimmed by 3 bases and V by 0 bases; bases with no gene match: 2. The CDR3 is CASSVERGEETQYF. DNA for the CDR3: TGTGCCAGCAGCGTAGAACGGGGGGAAGAGACCCAGTACTTC.

The chain recombines TRBV4-1 with TRBJ1-2, with D possibly matching TRBD1 (6 bases). V lost 2 bases and J lost 8, with 15 bases in between. Germline lookup yields CDR1 MGHRA and CDR2 YSYEKL. This CDR3 comprises 14 residues. The CDR3 spells CASSQPRGRVGYTF. Written as DNA, the CDR3 is TGCGCCAGCAGCCAACCGAGGGGGAGAGTCGGCTACACCTTC.

The rearrangement links TRBV7-9 to TRBJ2-3, with 11 nucleotides matching TRBD2. V shed 5 bases, J shed 1 base, and the junction held 5 bases outside the gene matches. This CDR3 contains 16 residues. Germline CDR1 reads SEHNR; CDR2 reads FQNEAQ (reference sequence). CDR3 protein: CASSILSGGGTDTQYF. The CDR3 coding sequence is TGTGCCAGCAGCATACTTAGCGGGGGGGGCACAGATACGCAGTATTTT.

The CDR3, as DNA: TGCGCCAGCAGCGAGGGGACTTACTATAATTCACCCCTCCACTTT. As protein: CASSEGTYYNSPLHF. V and J are TRBV5-1 and TRBJ1-6; a possible D gene is TRBD1 (5 bases). Germline CDR1 SGHRS, CDR2 YFSETQ. The germline V and J ends were trimmed by 4 bases and 3 bases, with 11 bases remaining between them. This CDR3 has 15 amino acids. The variable domain in full, completed from reference TRBV5-1 and TRBJ1-6, reads KAGVTQTPRYLIKTRGQQVTLSCSPISGHRSVSWYQQTPGQGLQFLFEYFSETQRNKGNFPGRFSGRQFSNSRSEMNVSTLELGDSALYLCASSEGTYYNSPLHFGNGTRLTVT.

The V call is TRBV6-1, the J call TRBJ2-2; 7 nucleotides match TRBD2. This CDR3 contains 15 residues. V was pared by 5 bases and J by 7 bases, with 10 bases of the junction left unmatched. Looked up from germline, CDR1 is MNHNS and CDR2 is SASEGT. The CDR3 sequence is CASSWITGTNGELFF. The CDR3 bases are TGTGCCAGCAGTTGGATAACCGGGACTAACGGGGAGCTGTTTTTT.

This clone has a handful of counts. Other DNA variants within this sample encode the same CDR3. DNA of the CDR3: TGTGCCAGCAGCGTAGGAGGGCAGAGGAACACTGAAGCTTTCTTT. This translates into CASSVGGQRNTEAFF. The rearrangement uses TRBV9 and TRBJ1-1; D remains ambiguous. The CDR3 consists of 15 residues. V was clipped by 0 bases and J by 1 base, with 10 bases between them. Germline V gene data show CDR1 as SGDLS and CDR2 as YYNGEE.

The V gene is TRBV10-2, the J gene TRBJ1-1, with TRBD1 as a possible D gene (6 bases). V was trimmed by 5 bases and J by 4 bases, leaving 14 bases between them. The CDR3 totals 14 residues. Germline CDR1 WSHSY, CDR2 SAAADI. The CDR3 is CASSLATGRTEAFF. The CDR3 nucleotides read TGCGCCAGCAGTCTGGCAACAGGGCGCACTGAAGCTTTCTTT.